Here is one T cell receptor (beta chain) with its context. The antigen is undetermined. This sample was taken from a study of cytotoxic CD8 clonotypes in ibrutinib-treated CLL. Sequencing was performed with immunoSEQ multiplex PCR; in TCRdb, only in-frame clones are kept and a portion is missing. The repertoire consists of about 50,000 clones, with 70% to 90% occurring once and the leading ten covering about a fifth. Points from the study as a whole: Among the clonotypes, public ones were uncommon and contracted or held stable on treatment.

Germline CDR1 ENHRY, CDR2 SYGVKD. The CDR3 spans 12 residues. Trimming took off 0 bases at V and 4 bases at J, with 4 bases between the two ends. The receptor comes from a human donor with chronic lymphocytic leukemia. This chain joins TRBV10-3 and TRBJ2-7, with D uncertain. The sample consisted of PBMCs, taken after 24 months of ibrutinib treatment. The CDR3 sequence: CAISESNYEQYF. The CDR3 nucleotides read TGTGCCATCAGTGAGTCGAATTACGAGCAGTACTTC.